The 18 T cell receptor beta chains given below trace back to one sample, sequenced in a study of T cell responses to AZD1222 COVID-19 vaccine. TCRdb's copy holds only in-frame clones and misses some; the assay was immunoSEQ multiplex PCR. Altogether 80,000 or so clones are present, roughly four fifths being singletons, with the ten largest covering about 3.1%. Sequencing was performed on peripheral blood, taken on day 0 of AZD1222 vaccination. These receptors originate from an adult in good health.

J is TRBJ2-3 and V is TRBV10-2; 13 bases map to TRBD2. Losses at the gene ends were 3 bases for V and 4 bases for J; bases not matched to a gene: 7. The CDR3 length is 17 residues. Germline CDR1 and CDR2: WSHSY and SAAADI. For the CDR3, the DNA is TGCGCCAGCAGTGAACCTGGACTAGCGGGAGTTCCAGATACGCAGTATTTT. Its translation: CASSEPGLAGVPDTQYF.

The rearrangement uses TRBV7-8 and TRBJ1-6; D possibly corresponds to TRBD1 (6 bases). Looked up from germline, CDR1 is SGHVS and CDR2 is FQNEAQ. V was cut by 5 bases and J by 9 bases, with 17 bases left in between. The CDR3 consists of 15 residues. The CDR3 is CASSPMTQGSSPLHF. DNA for the CDR3: TGTGCCAGCAGCCCCATGACCCAGGGGAGTTCACCCCTCCACTTT.

This clone has only a few counts. The chain has TRBV11-2 and TRBJ2-1, with D maybe TRBD2 (6 bases). Germline V gene data show CDR1 as SGHAT and CDR2 as FQNNGV. This CDR3 spans 14 amino acids. The V end lost 3 bases, the J end lost 7 bases, and 13 bases lay between the germline ends. CDR3 nucleotide sequence: TGTGCCAGCAGCTTTGGTCCTAGCGTGAATGAGCAGTTCTTC. This gives the protein CASSFGPSVNEQFF.

This clone was counted once. The CDR3 DNA follows: TGCGCCAGCAACCCACGCCGGGGGACCACCTACGAGCAGTACTTC. This translates into CASNPRRGTTYEQYF. J is TRBJ2-7 and V is TRBV5-1, with D tentatively TRBD2 (6 bases). V lost 6 bases to trimming and J lost 2 bases, with 18 bases between them. Germline-derived CDR1 and CDR2 are SGHRS and YFSETQ. The CDR3 spans 15 residues. Complete variable domain (other parts from reference TRBV5-1 and TRBJ2-7): KAGVTQTPRYLIKTRGQQVTLSCSPISGHRSVSWYQQTPGQGLQFLFEYFSETQRNKGNFPGRFSGRQFSNSRSEMNVSTLELGDSALYLCASNPRRGTTYEQYFGPGTRLTVT.

The rearrangement joins TRBV4-1 to TRBJ2-5; either TRBD1 or TRBD2 may supply D (6 bases each). The V and J ends lost 1 base and 2 bases respectively, with 17 bases between them. The germline gives CDR1 MGHRA, CDR2 YSYEKL. The CDR3 has 17 residues. CDR3 nucleotides: TGCGCCAGCAGCCAAGGCGTGTGGGAAGGGGGGCAAGAGACCCAGTACTTC. It encodes CASSQGVWEGGQETQYF.

The chain joins TRBV6-1 to TRBJ2-1; maybe TRBD2 (5 bases). The CDR3 totals 18 residues. V was pared by 3 bases and J by 4 bases, with 22 bases between. Germline V gene lookup returns CDR1 MNHNS and CDR2 SASEGT. CDR3 region: CASSEAGQLGRAYNEQFF. In DNA form, the CDR3 reads TGTGCCAGCAGTGAGGCTGGTCAACTAGGCCGAGCTTACAATGAGCAGTTCTTC.

This chain connects TRBV5-1 to TRBJ1-2, with D possibly matching TRBD1 (5 bases). This CDR3 contains 17 residues. Germline V lookup: CDR1 SGHRS, CDR2 YFSETQ. V shed 0 bases and J shed 4 bases, with 19 bases lying between them. This CDR3 is CASSLGSPGELGYGYTF. The CDR3 DNA reads TGCGCCAGCAGCTTGGGGTCTCCGGGGGAGTTAGGCTATGGCTACACCTTC.

This clone is a singleton in its sample. The rearrangement uses TRBV15 and TRBJ1-4; weak D call: TRBD1 (5 bases). Germline CDR1 LNHNV, CDR2 YYDKDF (reference sequence). CDR3 size: 16 residues. The V and J ends lost 0 bases and 7 bases respectively, with 15 bases between them. CDR3 DNA sequence: TGTGCCACCAGCAGAGATCAGAGGGGTCTTGGTGAAAAACTGTTTTTT. Its translation is CATSRDQRGLGEKLFF.

The J gene is TRBJ1-4, the V gene TRBV6-5; 8 positions agree with TRBD1. The CDR3 is 14 residues long. Germline V gives CDR1 MNHEY, CDR2 SVGAGI. Trimming cost V 6 bases and J 7 bases; bases outside gene matches: 7. CDR3: CASSSDRVFEKLFF. Written as DNA, the CDR3 is TGTGCCAGCAGCTCGGACAGGGTCTTTGAAAAACTGTTTTTT.

V and J are TRBV10-2 and TRBJ2-6; D is undetermined. V was trimmed by 6 bases and J by 3 bases, leaving 6 bases between them. The germline CDR1 and CDR2 sequences are WSHSY and SAAADI. CDR3 size: 13 residues. CDR3 amino acids: CASRGNGANVLTF. The CDR3 DNA is TGCGCCAGCAGGGGGAATGGGGCCAACGTCCTGACTTTC.

The chain is built from TRBV18 and TRBJ1-1; no definite D call. Trimming removed 4 bases at V and 1 base at J, with 13 bases between. This CDR3 contains 15 residues. CDR1 and CDR2 from the germline V gene are KGHSH and LQKENI. The CDR3 sequence is CASSQEGRKNTEAFF. The DNA for the CDR3 is TGTGCCAGCTCACAGGAGGGTAGGAAGAACACTGAAGCTTTCTTT.

The chain joins TRBV4-3 to TRBJ1-3, with D unclear. The germline V gene has CDR1 LGHNA and CDR2 YSLEER. Trimming stripped 5 bases from V and 3 bases from J, with 11 bases between. The CDR3 covers 14 residues. In nucleotides, the CDR3 is TGCGCCAGCAGCGAGGGATTCGTTGGAAACACCATATATTTT. This codes for CASSEGFVGNTIYF.

This sequence joins TRBV14 and TRBJ2-1; the match to TRBD2 covers 7 bases. Germline V gives CDR1 SGHDN, CDR2 FVKESK. This CDR3 has 15 amino acids. V lost 4 bases to trimming and J lost 7 bases; unmatched junction nucleotides: 10. CDR3 sequence (DNA): TGTGCCAGCAGCCCTAGAAACGGCGGGAGAAATGAGCAGTTCTTC. It codes for CASSPRNGGRNEQFF.

CDR3 sequence: CASSIDSGGSYEQYF. The CDR3 DNA follows: TGTGCCAGTAGTATAGATTCGGGGGGCTCCTACGAGCAGTACTTC. V and J are TRBV19 and TRBJ2-7; the match to TRBD2 covers 7 bases. CDR3 length: 15 residues. Losses at the gene ends were 0 bases for V and 0 bases for J; bases not matched to a gene: 2. The germline gives CDR1 LNHDA, CDR2 SQIVND (reference sequence). Filled out from reference TRBV19 and TRBJ2-7, the complete variable domain reads DGGITQSPKYLFRKEGQNVTLSCEQNLNHDAMYWYRQDPGQGLRLIYYSQIVNDFQKGDIAEGYSVSREKKESFPLTVTSAQKNPTAFYLCASSIDSGGSYEQYFGPGTRLTVT.

V and J are TRBV5-1 and TRBJ2-7, with 11 bases aligning to TRBD1. Per the germline V gene, CDR1 is SGHRS and CDR2 is YFSETQ. V gave up 4 bases and J gave up 5 bases; unmatched junction bases: 8. There are 15 residues in the CDR3. CDR3 protein: CASSPTGTGGHEQYF. The CDR3 DNA reads as TGCGCCAGCAGCCCCACCGGGACAGGGGGACACGAGCAGTACTTC.

This chain connects TRBV7-2 to TRBJ1-3, with 9 bases lining up with TRBD1. The germline V gene has CDR1 SGHTA and CDR2 FQGNSA. This CDR3 has 13 residues. V trimming: 5 bases; J trimming: 6 bases; junction bases outside the gene matches: 2. The CDR3 bases are TGTGCCAGCAGCCGGGACAGGGAAAACACCATATATTTT. Translated: CASSRDRENTIYF.

This rearrangement joins TRBV11-2 to TRBJ1-1; D is unclear. This CDR3 contains 14 residues. Germline V gives CDR1 SGHAT, CDR2 FQNNGV. Trimming removed 2 bases at V and 4 bases at J, with 11 bases between. This chain's CDR3 is CASSLTSSSTEAFF. DNA for the CDR3: TGTGCCAGCAGCTTAACTAGCAGTAGCACTGAAGCTTTCTTT.

The chain has TRBV10-3 and TRBJ2-7; 9 nucleotides align to TRBD2. Germline V gives CDR1 ENHRY, CDR2 SYGVKD. V lost 4 bases, J lost 7 bases, and 11 bases stayed unmatched. CDR3 length: 15 residues. The CDR3 reads CAISVSASGKREQYF. CDR3 sequence (DNA): TGTGCCATCAGTGTGTCGGCTAGCGGGAAGCGGGAGCAGTACTTC.